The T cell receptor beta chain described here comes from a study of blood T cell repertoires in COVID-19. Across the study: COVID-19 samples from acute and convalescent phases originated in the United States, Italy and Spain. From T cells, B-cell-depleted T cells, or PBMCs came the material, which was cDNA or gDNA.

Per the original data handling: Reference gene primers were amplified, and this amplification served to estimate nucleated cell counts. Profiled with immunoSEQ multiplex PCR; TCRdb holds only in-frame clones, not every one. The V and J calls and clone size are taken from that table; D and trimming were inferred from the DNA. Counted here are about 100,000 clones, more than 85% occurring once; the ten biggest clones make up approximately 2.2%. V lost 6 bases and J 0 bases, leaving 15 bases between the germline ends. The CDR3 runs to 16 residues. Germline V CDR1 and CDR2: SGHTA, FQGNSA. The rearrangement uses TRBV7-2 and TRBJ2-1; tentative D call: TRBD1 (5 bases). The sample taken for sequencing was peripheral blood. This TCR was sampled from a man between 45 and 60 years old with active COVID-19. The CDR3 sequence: CASSNYRRSSYNEQFF. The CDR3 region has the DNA TGTGCCAGCAGTAATTACAGGCGAAGCTCCTACAATGAGCAGTTCTTC.